A single T cell receptor beta chain is shown here with its context. The sample originates from a study of CD8 T cells in Susac syndrome. Blood CD8+ and CD4+ T cells underwent high-throughput TCR beta sequencing. Patients with stable or active relapsing-remitting disease, all of them treatment-naive, made up the multiple sclerosis controls. TEMRA cells were FACS-enriched, unlike CD8+ and CD4+ T cells, which were negatively isolated. Germline values: CDR1 SGHVT, CDR2 SQSDAQ. Trimming took 2 bases from V and 6 from J; bases not matched to a gene: 19. The CDR3 runs to 20 residues. It was with random hexamers that roughly 0.45 to 1 ug RNA was reverse transcribed. Multiplex PCR with immunoSEQ amplified the TCR beta CDR3 across 54 Vbeta and 13 Jbeta. Via MiXCR, TCRdb re-called the immunoSEQ multiplex PCR reads, giving one row per CDR3 protein. The sample lists approximately 300,000 distinct CDR3 sequences, 65% to 90% occurring once.

Sample: CD8+ T cells from PBMCs. V usage is TRBV7-4 and J usage is TRBJ2-7, with 13 nucleotides matching TRBD2. This receptor was taken from a human donor with multiple sclerosis. The CDR3 spells CASSLSPPASGLAGEREQYF. The CDR3 region has the DNA TGTGCCAGCAGCTTATCCCCCCCGGCCAGTGGACTAGCGGGAGAACGCGAGCAGTACTTC.